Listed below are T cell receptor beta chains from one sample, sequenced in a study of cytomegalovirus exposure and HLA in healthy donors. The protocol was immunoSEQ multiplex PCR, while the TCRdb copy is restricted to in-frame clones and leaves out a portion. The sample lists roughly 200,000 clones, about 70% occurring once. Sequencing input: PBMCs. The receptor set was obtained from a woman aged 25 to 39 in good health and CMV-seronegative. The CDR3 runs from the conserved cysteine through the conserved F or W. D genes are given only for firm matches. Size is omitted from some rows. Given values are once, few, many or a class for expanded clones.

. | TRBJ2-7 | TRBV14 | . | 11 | TGTGCCAGCAGTCATCAGGCGGGGCAGTACTTC | CASSHQAGQYF
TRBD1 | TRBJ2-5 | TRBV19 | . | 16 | TGTGCCAGTAGTATAGCGGGCGGACAGGGACGGGAGACCCAGTACTTC | CASSIAGGQGRETQYF
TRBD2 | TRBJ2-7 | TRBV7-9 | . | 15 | TGTGCCAGCAGCCTAAGGCTAGCGGGTGCTTGGGAGCAGTACTTC | CASSLRLAGAWEQYF
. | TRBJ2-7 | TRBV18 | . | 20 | TGTGCCAGCTCACCACGAAGGGGAACAGGGCTCCAAGGGTCGGGTTCCGAGCAGTACTTC | CASSPRRGTGLQGSGSEQYF
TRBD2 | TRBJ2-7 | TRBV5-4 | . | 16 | TGTGCCAGCAGCTCGCCCGGGGCTAGCGGGTCCTACGAGCAGTACTTC | CASSSPGASGSYEQYF
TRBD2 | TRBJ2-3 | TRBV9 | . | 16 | TGTGCCAGCAGCGTAGTGGCTAGCGGGAGGACAGATACGCAGTATTTT | CASSVVASGRTDTQYF
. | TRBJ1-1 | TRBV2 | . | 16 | TGTGCCAGCAGTGAACAACCCATGCGGTTGAACACTGAAGCTTTCTTT | CASSEQPMRLNTEAFF
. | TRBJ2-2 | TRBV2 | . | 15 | TGTGCCACCAAATCCGGGTCTCTCAACACCGGGGAGCTGTTTTTT | CATKSGSLNTGELFF
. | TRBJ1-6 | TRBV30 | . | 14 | TGTGCCTGGACTATACAGGGTCTTGGTTCACCCCTCCACTTT | CAWTIQGLGSPLHF
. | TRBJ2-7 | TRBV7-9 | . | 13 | TGTGCCAGCAGCTCCACGATCGGCTACGAGCAGTACTTC | CASSSTIGYEQYF
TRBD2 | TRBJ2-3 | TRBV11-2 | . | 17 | TGTGCCAGCAGCTCTCGGTCTAGCGGGCGGAGCACAGATACGCAGTATTTT | CASSSRSSGRSTDTQYF
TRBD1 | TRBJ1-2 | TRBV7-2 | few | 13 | TGTGCCAGCAGAGTGACAGGGGGCTATGGCTACACCTTC | CASRVTGGYGYTF
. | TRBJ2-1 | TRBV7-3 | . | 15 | TGTGCCAGCAGCTTCGGGACAAGGTTCAACAATGAGCAGTTCTTC | CASSFGTRFNNEQFF
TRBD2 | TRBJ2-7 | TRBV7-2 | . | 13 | TGTGCCAGCAGCTTAGCGACACTAGCGGAGCAGTACTTC | CASSLATLAEQYF
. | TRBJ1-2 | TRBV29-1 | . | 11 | TGCAGCGTTGAACGGGGCTATGGCTACACCTTC | CSVERGYGYTF
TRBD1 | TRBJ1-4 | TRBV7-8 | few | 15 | TGTGCCAGCAGTTCCCCCGGGACAGGGGATGAAAAACTGTTTTTT | CASSSPGTGDEKLFF
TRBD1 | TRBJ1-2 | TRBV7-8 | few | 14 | TGTGCCAGCAGCCCAAGGACAGGGGGTTATGGCTACACCTTC | CASSPRTGGYGYTF
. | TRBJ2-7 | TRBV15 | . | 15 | TGTGCCACCAGCAGAGATCTTGGGGCAACTGCCGAGCAGTACTTC | CATSRDLGATAEQYF
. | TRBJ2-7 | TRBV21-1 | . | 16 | TGTGCCAGCAGCAAAGTGGGGAGGCGGGAGGGTTACGAGCAGTACTTC | CASSKVGRREGYEQYF
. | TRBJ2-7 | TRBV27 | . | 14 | TGTGCCAGCAGTTTATGGGGCAGTCAATACGAGCAGTACTTC | CASSLWGSQYEQYF
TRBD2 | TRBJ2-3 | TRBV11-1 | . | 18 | TGTGCCAGCAGCTTACAGGGACTAGCGGGAGGGCTGACAGATACGCAGTATTTT | CASSLQGLAGGLTDTQYF
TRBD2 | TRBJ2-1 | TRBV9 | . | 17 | TGTGCCAGCAGCGTAGACCGAGGACTAGCGGGGCACAATGAGCAGTTCTTC | CASSVDRGLAGHNEQFF
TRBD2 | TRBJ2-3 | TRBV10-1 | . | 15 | TGCGCCAGCAGCCCCGCTAGCGGGAGCACAGATACGCAGTATTTT | CASSPASGSTDTQYF
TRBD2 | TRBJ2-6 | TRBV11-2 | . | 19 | TGTGCCAGCAGCAGAGGACTAGCGGGAGGGCTCCCCGGGGCCAACGTCCTGACTTTC | CASSRGLAGGLPGANVLTF
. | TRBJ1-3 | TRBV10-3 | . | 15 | TGTGCCATCAGTCAAAACTCCGACTCTGGAAACACCATATATTTT | CAISQNSDSGNTIYF
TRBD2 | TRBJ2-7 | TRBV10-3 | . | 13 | TGTGCCATCAGAGGGCGGGAGGGTTACGAGCAGTACTTC | CAIRGREGYEQYF
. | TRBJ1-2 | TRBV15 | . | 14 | TGTGCCACCAGCAGAGGAGAAGGGGCCTATGGCTACACCTTC | CATSRGEGAYGYTF
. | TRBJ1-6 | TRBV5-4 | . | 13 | TGTGCCAGCAGCTTATCCCGTAATTCACCCCTCCACTTT | CASSLSRNSPLHF
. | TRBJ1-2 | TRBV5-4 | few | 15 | TGTGCGAGCCATATGGGCAGAGCCTCTATGGCGGGCTACACCTTC | CASHMGRASMAGYTF
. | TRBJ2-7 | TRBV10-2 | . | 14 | TGCGCCAGCAGTGTGGTGGCGGCGGTTCACGAGCAGTACTTC | CASSVVAAVHEQYF
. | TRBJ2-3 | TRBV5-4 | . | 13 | TGTGCCAGCAGCAAGGTTGGGGCCGATACGCAGTATTTT | CASSKVGADTQYF
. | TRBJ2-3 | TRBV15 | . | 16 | TGTGCCACCAGCAGAGAGCGTAGAACTCTCGCAGATACGCAGTATTTT | CATSRERRTLADTQYF
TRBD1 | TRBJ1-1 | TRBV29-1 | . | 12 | TGCAGCGTGCCTACAGGGGGAACTGAAGCTTTCTTT | CSVPTGGTEAFF
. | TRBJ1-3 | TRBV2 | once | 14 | TGTGCCAGCAGTGAAGCGCTACCTGGAAACACCATATATTTT | CASSEALPGNTIYF
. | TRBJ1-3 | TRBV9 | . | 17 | TGTGCCAGCAGCGTAGCTACGGGCAGGGGAGTCGGAAACACCATATATTTT | CASSVATGRGVGNTIYF
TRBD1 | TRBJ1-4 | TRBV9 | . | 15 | TGTGCCAGCAGCGTAGGGGGACAGGAATATGAAAAACTGTTTTTT | CASSVGGQEYEKLFF
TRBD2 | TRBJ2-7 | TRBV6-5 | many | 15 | TGTGCCAGCAGTTACTCGACGGGAGGGGCCTACGAGCAGTACTTC | CASSYSTGGAYEQYF